This T cell receptor (beta chain) was retrieved from a study of T cell responses to AZD1222 COVID-19 vaccine. Broader study findings: Donor demographics were predominantly white British with a female majority; clonal diversity may be underestimated.

Assay: immunoSEQ multiplex PCR; the TCRdb copy retains only in-frame clones and omits some. Here the sample spans 210,000 or so clones, about 92% being singletons. For this clone: Its antigen is not known.

Trimming shortened V by 4 bases and J by 9 bases, and 10 bases separated the two germline ends. The CDR3 sequence is 13 residues long. The germline V gene has CDR1 SGHDN and CDR2 FVKESK. This sequence joins TRBV14 and TRBJ1-6, with D unclear. Specimen: peripheral blood, collected on day 0 of MenACWY control vaccination. The clonotype originates from an adult in good health. This CDR3 reads CASSPQLGSPLHF. The CDR3 nucleotides are TGTGCCAGCAGCCCGCAATTGGGTTCACCCCTCCACTTT.